The present entry profiles one T cell receptor (beta chain) with its context. Data came from immunoSEQ multiplex PCR; TCRdb stores just in-frame clones and leaves some out. Here the sample spans approximately 86,000 clones, 75% to 85% being singletons. The record originates from a study of blood T cell repertoires in COVID-19. On the study more broadly: Acute and convalescent COVID-19 samples came from the United States, Italy and Spain. The cDNA or gDNA used as material had been derived from T cells, B-cell-depleted T cells, or PBMCs.

Between the trimmed V and J ends, which lost 0 bases and 1 base, there was a span of 10 bases. Per the germline V gene, CDR1 is SGHAT and CDR2 is FQNNGV. The CDR3 covers 16 residues. The TCR sequence derives from a woman in her 70s with acute or convalescent COVID-19. The chain couples TRBV11-2 to TRBJ2-1; D is uncertain. Sequenced: peripheral blood. In nucleotides, the CDR3 is TGTGCCAGCAGCTTAGATTTAGGCGGATCCTACAATGAGCAGTTCTTC. This gives the protein CASSLDLGGSYNEQFF.